The present entry profiles one T cell receptor beta chain with its context. Its matching antigen is unknown. Clones were read by immunoSEQ multiplex PCR, and TCRdb kept only the in-frame ones, dropping some. This sample has some 190,000 clones, with approximately 86% found just once. These data come from a study of T cell responses to AZD1222 COVID-19 vaccine. This CDR3 contains 14 residues. CDR1 and CDR2 (germline): SGHAT, FQNNGV. Trimming cost V 2 bases and J 8 bases, with 12 bases left between them. Study-level findings and limits: Only five to seven individuals given AZD1222 were seropositive at baseline. Targets within unmutated variant regions were reportedly found for nearly half of spike-specific TCRs. The span of vaccine-associated CD4 TCRs extended across spike, with dominance at 160-218 and 743-854. Most donors were white British, females outnumbered males, and clonal diversity was possibly underestimated.

Sequenced here: peripheral blood, sampled on day 0 of AZD1222 vaccination. This clonotype originated in an adult in good health. V is TRBV11-2 and J is TRBJ2-2; tentative D call: TRBD2 (5 bases). Written as DNA, the CDR3 is TGTGCCAGCAGCTTAAACGGGGTTGCGGGGGAGCTGTTTTTT. Translated: CASSLNGVAGELFF.